This entry lists 27 T cell receptor beta chains sequenced from one sample in a study of blood T cell repertoires in COVID-19. Here immunoSEQ multiplex PCR was the method, and the copy in TCRdb shows in-frame clones only, minus some. In the table there are 160,000 or so clones, approximately 82% of which are singletons. Sequencing was done on a sample of peripheral blood. These receptors were collected from a man between 65 and 85 years old who had recovered from COVID-19.

The chain employs TRBV6-5 and TRBJ1-1; the match to TRBD1 covers 8 bases. The length of the CDR3 is 15 residues. After removal of 4 bases from V and 0 bases from J, the junction contained 4 bases not matched to a gene. CDR1 and CDR2 (germline): MNHEY, SVGAGI. In DNA, the CDR3 is TGTGCCAGCAGTTTAATACAGGGGGTGAACACTGAAGCTTTCTTT. Encoded protein: CASSLIQGVNTEAFF.

The chain uses TRBV19 and TRBJ2-3; D is ambiguous. The length of the CDR3 is 14 residues. Trimming cost V 5 bases and J 1 base, with 10 bases left between them. Germline V CDR1 and CDR2: LNHDA, SQIVND (reference sequence). The CDR3 sequence is CASSAQTGTDTQYF. DNA for the CDR3: TGTGCCAGTAGTGCGCAAACTGGCACAGATACGCAGTATTTT.

This clone was picked up one time. The V call is TRBV3-1 (or the pseudogene TRBV3-2), the J call TRBJ2-3; D not resolved. The CDR3 sequence is 15 residues long. V was shortened by 0 bases and J by 2 bases, with 9 bases between the two germline ends. Germline assignment: CDR1 LGHDT and CDR2 YNNKEL (reference sequence). CDR3 in DNA: TGTGCCAGCAGCCAAGAATACGGAGTCACAGATACGCAGTATTTT. Its protein product is CASSQEYGVTDTQYF.

The V and J genes are TRBV5-1 and TRBJ2-1; 7 bases map to TRBD2. Germline loops: CDR1 SGHRS, CDR2 YFSETQ. The length of the CDR3 is 14 residues. V gave up 5 bases and J gave up 4 bases; unmatched junction bases: 6. The DNA of the CDR3 is TGCGCCAGCAGAGGGGACTACCCATACAATGAGCAGTTCTTC. It specifies CASRGDYPYNEQFF. The full variable domain, completed using reference TRBV5-1 and TRBJ2-1, is KAGVTQTPRYLIKTRGQQVTLSCSPISGHRSVSWYQQTPGQGLQFLFEYFSETQRNKGNFPGRFSGRQFSNSRSEMNVSTLELGDSALYLCASRGDYPYNEQFFGPGTRLTVL.

CDR3 region: CASRRTLPGQGVITDIQYF. In DNA, the CDR3 is TGCGCCAGCAGACGTACGCTCCCGGGACAGGGGGTGATAACGGACATTCAGTACTTC. The chain uses TRBV5-1 and TRBJ2-4, with TRBD1 identical over 11 bases. CDR3 length: 19 residues. Germline values: CDR1 SGHRS, CDR2 YFSETQ. V was pared by 5 bases and J by 8 bases, with 21 bases of the junction left unmatched. Filled out from reference TRBV5-1 and TRBJ2-4, the complete variable domain reads KAGVTQTPRYLIKTRGQQVTLSCSPISGHRSVSWYQQTPGQGLQFLFEYFSETQRNKGNFPGRFSGRQFSNSRSEMNVSTLELGDSALYLCASRRTLPGQGVITDIQYFGAGTRLSVL.

The chain has TRBV2 and TRBJ2-1; D remains unclear. The CDR3 is 13 residues long. V shed 6 bases and J shed 4 bases, with 10 bases lying between them. The germline gives CDR1 SNHLY, CDR2 FYNNEI. CDR3 in amino acids: CASRLESYNEQFF. The CDR3 DNA sequence: TGTGCCAGCAGGCTAGAGAGTTACAATGAGCAGTTCTTC.

This chain links TRBV19 with TRBJ2-1; 8 bases are shared with TRBD2. With 7 bases clipped from V and 3 bases from J, the junction kept 8 bases outside the gene matches. Germline CDR1 and CDR2: LNHDA and SQIVND (reference sequence). The CDR3 sequence is 15 residues long. The CDR3 region is CASNHPGTSYNEQFF. For the CDR3, the DNA is TGTGCCAGTAATCATCCCGGGACTAGCTACAATGAGCAGTTCTTC.

The chain links TRBV6-5 to TRBJ2-5; 7 positions match TRBD1. The CDR3 is 13 amino acids. Germline V gene sequence: CDR1 MNHEY, CDR2 SVGAGI. After removal of 6 bases from V and 3 bases from J, the junction contained 4 bases not matched to a gene. This chain's CDR3 is CASRDRPKETQYF. For the CDR3, the DNA is TGTGCCAGCAGGGACAGGCCAAAAGAGACCCAGTACTTC.

The chain has TRBV5-5 and TRBJ2-7; possibly TRBD1 for D (6 bases). There are 14 residues in the CDR3. V was pared by 7 bases and J by 4 bases, with 18 bases between. Germline V gives CDR1 SGHKS, CDR2 YYEKEE (reference sequence). CDR3 DNA sequence: TGTGCCAGCGACGGGACACCTTCTACTTACGAGCAGTACTTC. Amino acid sequence: CASDGTPSTYEQYF.

The chain recombines TRBV10-3 with TRBJ2-5, with 8 bases identical to TRBD2. The length of the CDR3 is 15 residues. Trimming at V came to 2 bases and at J to 4 bases, leaving 6 bases not matched to a gene. Germline lookup yields CDR1 ENHRY and CDR2 SYGVKD. The DNA for the CDR3 is TGTGCCATCAGTGAGGGCCTAGCGGGTGGAGAGACCCAGTACTTC. Translated, it gives CAISEGLAGGETQYF.

The J gene is TRBJ2-1, the V gene TRBV6-2 or TRBV6-3, with TRBD2 matching 11 bases. Losses at the gene ends were 6 bases for V and 4 bases for J; bases not matched to a gene: 5. This CDR3 has 15 amino acids. CDR1 and CDR2 from the germline V gene are MNHEY and SVGEGT. Here the CDR3 reads CASSRGTSGYNEQFF. The CDR3 DNA sequence: TGTGCCAGCAGCCGCGGGACTAGCGGTTACAATGAGCAGTTCTTC.

The chain recombines TRBV6-5 with TRBJ2-7; the match to TRBD2 covers 8 bases. Trimming removed 8 bases from V and 2 bases from J; junction bases left unmatched: 5. Per the germline V gene, CDR1 is MNHEY and CDR2 is SVGAGI. CDR3 size: 13 residues. The CDR3 nucleotides read TGTGCCAGCGGGCGGGAGGCTACCTACGAGCAGTACTTC. Encoded protein: CASGREATYEQYF.

The CDR3 here is CASSRVQETQYF. DNA for the CDR3: TGTGCCAGCAGCCGAGTTCAAGAGACCCAGTACTTC. The chain couples TRBV6-2 or TRBV6-3 to TRBJ2-5; D remains unclear. The V gene lost 6 bases and the J gene lost 2 bases, with 7 bases spanning the gap. The CDR3 spans 12 residues. The germline V gene has CDR1 MNHEY and CDR2 SVGEGT.

For the CDR3, the DNA is TGTGCCAGCAGCACCCACTCGCCTACAGATACGCAGTATTTT. Its translation is CASSTHSPTDTQYF. The chain couples TRBV9 to TRBJ2-3; D is unclear. V lost 4 bases and J 3 bases, leaving 12 bases between the germline ends. Germline assignment: CDR1 SGDLS and CDR2 YYNGEE. This CDR3 has 14 residues.

Regarding this clone: The sample contains more than one DNA sequence encoding this CDR3. The V call is TRBV28, the J call TRBJ1-3; TRBD1 matches at 7 bases. The CDR3 spans 14 residues. Germline V CDR1 and CDR2: MDHEN, SYDVKM. V was pared by 2 bases and J by 2 bases, with 0 bases of the junction left unmatched. CDR3 in amino acids: CASSLDRAGNTIYF. The CDR3 nucleotides are TGTGCCAGCAGTTTAGACAGGGCTGGAAACACCATATATTTT.

This chain links TRBV19 with TRBJ2-7, with 13 positions matching TRBD2. Germline-derived CDR1 and CDR2 are LNHDA and SQIVND (reference sequence). The V gene end was trimmed by 4 bases and the J gene end by 0 bases; junction bases not matched to a gene: 3. This CDR3 has 16 residues. The DNA of the CDR3 is TGTGCCAGTAGTAGGGGACTAGCGGGACGCTCCTACGAGCAGTACTTC. It yields the protein CASSRGLAGRSYEQYF.

This clone was recorded only once. The V and J genes are TRBV5-8 and TRBJ1-5; 9 bases are shared with TRBD1. Trimming removed 2 bases from V and 1 base from J; junction bases left unmatched: 10. Germline V gene sequence: CDR1 SGHTS, CDR2 YDEGEE. The CDR3 runs to 18 residues. For the CDR3, the DNA is TGTGCCAGCAGCTTCGCCCGTGGACAGGGGATCAGCAATCAGCCCCAGCATTTT. Translation: CASSFARGQGISNQPQHF.

The chain has TRBV6-1 and TRBJ1-3; D gene unclear. The CDR3 loop spans 16 amino acids. Germline CDR1 reads MNHNS; CDR2 reads SASEGT. Trimming took 5 bases from V and 4 from J, leaving 18 bases between them. CDR3 nucleotides: TGTGCCAGCAGTCAAGGCGGTGCGGGGAACGGAAACACCATATATTTT. This translates into CASSQGGAGNGNTIYF.

The V call is TRBV10-3, the J call TRBJ2-1; D possibly corresponds to TRBD1 (5 bases). With 3 bases removed from V and 3 bases from J, the gap between germline ends came to 9 bases. CDR3 length: 14 amino acids. Germline CDR1 reads ENHRY; CDR2 reads SYGVKD. CDR3 coding DNA: TGTGCCATCAGTGATGTGGGGCTCTACAATGAGCAGTTCTTC. It encodes CAISDVGLYNEQFF.

The rearrangement uses TRBV7-3 and TRBJ2-2; 7 positions agree with TRBD2. From germline, CDR1 is SGHTA and CDR2 FQGTGA. The ends lost 5 bases at V and 2 bases at J; junction bases unmatched: 8. This CDR3 is 16 amino acids long. The CDR3 region has the DNA TGTGCCAGCAGCCGGACCGGGACTACAAACACCGGGGAGCTGTTTTTT. It codes for CASSRTGTTNTGELFF.

V gene TRBV14 combines with J gene TRBJ2-7; perhaps TRBD2 as D (5 bases). Germline V gene data show CDR1 as SGHDN and CDR2 as FVKESK. The V end lost 2 bases, the J end lost 5 bases, and 13 bases lay between the germline ends. The CDR3 runs to 14 residues. The CDR3, as DNA: TGTGCCAGCAGCCAACCGGGGAAAAACCACGAGCAGTACTTC. It encodes CASSQPGKNHEQYF.

V is TRBV6-5 and J is TRBJ1-1, with D perhaps matching TRBD1 (6 bases). CDR3 length: 15 amino acids. V was clipped by 4 bases and J by 3 bases, with 15 bases between them. In germline, CDR1 is MNHEY, CDR2 SVGAGI. Here the CDR3 reads CASSFQTGVHTEAFF. CDR3 nucleotide sequence: TGTGCCAGCAGTTTCCAGACAGGAGTGCACACTGAAGCTTTCTTT.

The rearrangement joins TRBV9 to TRBJ2-5; possibly TRBD2 for D (7 bases). Germline V gene lookup returns CDR1 SGDLS and CDR2 YYNGEE. The CDR3 runs 18 residues. The V and J ends lost 0 bases and 4 bases respectively, with 22 bases between them. The chain's CDR3 is CASSVAGASGRGGETQYF. CDR3 nucleotides: TGTGCCAGCAGCGTAGCGGGGGCTAGCGGCCGAGGGGGAGAGACCCAGTACTTC.

The V and J genes are TRBV20-1 and TRBJ2-1; a possible D gene is TRBD1 (5 bases). The CDR3 is 15 amino acids. Germline V gene data show CDR1 as DFQATT and CDR2 as SNEGSKA (reference sequence). Trimming left V 3 bases short and J 4 bases short, with 16 bases between. This chain's CDR3 is CSASPLDTLYNEQFF. The DNA for the CDR3 is TGCAGTGCTAGTCCTCTGGACACCCTGTACAATGAGCAGTTCTTC.

This sequence joins TRBV7-8 and TRBJ2-1, with 8 positions matching TRBD1. V was pared by 1 base and J by 2 bases, with 13 bases of the junction left unmatched. The CDR3 length is 19 residues. In germline, CDR1 is SGHVS, CDR2 FQNEAQ. The CDR3 loop reads CASSLVTQGGSFPYNEQFF. CDR3 nucleotides: TGTGCCAGCAGCTTAGTGACACAGGGGGGCTCATTCCCCTACAATGAGCAGTTCTTC.

This clone appeared once. The rearrangement links TRBV4-2 to TRBJ2-5; D remains ambiguous. The CDR3 has 14 residues. V dropped 0 bases and J dropped 3 bases, with 8 bases sitting between them. Germline lookup yields CDR1 LGHNA and CDR2 YNFKEQ. The CDR3 loop is CASSQDNSKETQYF. CDR3 nucleotides: TGTGCCAGCAGCCAAGATAACTCGAAAGAGACCCAGTACTTC.

The chain carries TRBV9 and TRBJ2-1; 13 bases are shared with TRBD2. Trimming cost V 7 bases and J 5 bases; bases outside gene matches: 6. The CDR3 is made up of 15 amino acids. Germline CDR1 is SGDLS and CDR2 is YYNGEE. CDR3 in amino acids: CASARTSGSNNEQFF. In DNA, the CDR3 is TGTGCCAGCGCCCGGACTAGCGGGAGCAACAATGAGCAGTTCTTC. The variable domain in full, with the rest retrieved from reference TRBV9 and TRBJ2-1, is DSGVTQTPKHLITATGQRVTLRCSPRSGDLSVYWYQQSLDQGLQFLIQYYNGEERAKGNILERFSAQQFPDLHSELNLSSLELGDSALYFCASARTSGSNNEQFFGPGTRLTVL.